This TCR beta chain came from a study of low-dose radiotherapy and immunotherapy resistance in tumors. The authors ran 15 to 20 PCR cycles to amplify TCRs with a constant-region primer and V-primer adapter. A single record per CDR3 protein comes from TCRdb applying MiXCR to the reads. The sample records approximately 52,000 distinct CDR3 sequences, around a third being singletons. The sample's time point: after trial treatment. This sample's treatment: LDRT plus nivolumab, ipilimumab, low-dose cyclophosphamide and aspirin (RACIN trial). Every donor's regimen consisted of nivolumab, ipilimumab, aspirin, low-dose cyclophosphamide and low-dose radiotherapy. V gave up 5 bases and J gave up 5 bases; unmatched junction bases: 6. The CDR3 has 14 amino acids. CDR1 is SGHRS, CDR2 YFSETQ, per germline.

Sequencing was performed on PBMCs, taken after low-dose radiotherapy plus immunotherapy. The clonotype was recovered from a male donor with rectosigmoid adenocarcinoma. The genes are TRBV5-1 and TRBJ1-4; 7 bases fit TRBD1. The CDR3 sequence is CASSGTERNEKLFF. CDR3 nucleotides: TGCGCCAGCAGTGGGACAGAGCGAAATGAAAAACTGTTTTTT. The full variable domain, with the rest looked up from reference TRBV5-1 and TRBJ1-4, is KAGVTQTPRYLIKTRGQQVTLSCSPISGHRSVSWYQQTPGQGLQFLFEYFSETQRNKGNFPGRFSGRQFSNSRSEMNVSTLELGDSALYLCASSGTERNEKLFFGSGTQLSVL.